This T cell receptor (beta chain) was sequenced during a study of response to subunit inactivated influenza vaccine. Study-wide results and limits: Researchers suggested that each seasonal influenza vaccination recruits few new T cells.

Details on this clonotype: What it binds is unknown.

MiXCR was run by TCRdb on the RT-PCR reads, yielding one entry per CDR3 protein. The profile shows 500,000 to 700,000 distinct CDR3 sequences, approximately 20% of them singletons. These data also featured in a second study, about T cells expressing NK-cell markers. From that second work: The TCR beta cDNA came from 5'RACE template switching with UMIs. Four donors' CD3+CD56-NKG2C+ cells were dominated by the same clonotypes.

This clonotype was sampled from a man aged 50 or older who received an inactivated influenza vaccine. Here the sequenced sample was CD4+ T cells sorted from PBMCs, taken 11 to 12 days after vaccination.

CDR3 sequence reads: CASSQLDRGDTEAFF. The DNA of the CDR3 is TGTGCCAGCAGCCAATTAGACAGGGGGGACACTGAAGCTTTCTTT. This sequence joins TRBV4-2 and TRBJ1-1, with 9 nucleotides matching TRBD1. Germline V gives CDR1 LGHNA, CDR2 YNFKEQ. Trimming removed 2 bases from V and 3 bases from J; junction bases left unmatched: 4. The CDR3 extends over 15 amino acids.